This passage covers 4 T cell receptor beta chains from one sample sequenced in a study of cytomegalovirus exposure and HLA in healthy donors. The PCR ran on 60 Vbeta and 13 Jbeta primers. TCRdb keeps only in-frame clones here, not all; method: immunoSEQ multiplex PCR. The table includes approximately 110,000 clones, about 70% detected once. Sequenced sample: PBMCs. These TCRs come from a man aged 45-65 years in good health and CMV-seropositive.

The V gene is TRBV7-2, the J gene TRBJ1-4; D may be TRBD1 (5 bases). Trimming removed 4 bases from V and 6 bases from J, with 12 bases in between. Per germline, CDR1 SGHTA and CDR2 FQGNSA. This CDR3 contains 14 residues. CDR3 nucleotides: TGTGCCAGCAGCTCCGACTGGGGGGATGAAAAACTGTTTTTT. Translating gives CASSSDWGDEKLFF.

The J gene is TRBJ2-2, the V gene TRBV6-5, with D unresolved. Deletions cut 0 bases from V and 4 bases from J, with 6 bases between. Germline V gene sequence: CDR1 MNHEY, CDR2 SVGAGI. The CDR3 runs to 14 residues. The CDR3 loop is CASSYSSTTGELFF. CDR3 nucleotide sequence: TGTGCCAGCAGTTACTCGAGTACCACCGGGGAGCTGTTTTTT.

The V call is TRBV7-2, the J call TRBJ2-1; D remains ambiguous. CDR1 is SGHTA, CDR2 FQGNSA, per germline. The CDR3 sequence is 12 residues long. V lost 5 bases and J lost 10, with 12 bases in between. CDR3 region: CASSPAMAEQFF. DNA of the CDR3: TGTGCCAGCAGCCCAGCGATGGCGGAGCAGTTCTTC. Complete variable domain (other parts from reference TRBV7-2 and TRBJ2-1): GAGVSQSPSNKVTEKGKDVELRCDPISGHTALYWYRQSLGQGLEFLIYFQGNSAPDKSGLPSDRFSAERTGGSVSTLTIQRTQQEDSAVYLCASSPAMAEQFFGPGTRLTVL.

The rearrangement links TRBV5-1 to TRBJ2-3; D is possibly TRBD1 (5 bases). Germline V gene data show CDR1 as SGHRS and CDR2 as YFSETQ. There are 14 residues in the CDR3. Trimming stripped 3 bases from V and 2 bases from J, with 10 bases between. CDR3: CASSSGQITDTQYF. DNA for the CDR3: TGCGCCAGCAGCTCAGGACAAATCACAGATACGCAGTATTTT.